These 28 T cell receptor beta chains share one sample of origin, sequenced in a study of blood T cell repertoires in COVID-19. The repertoire was sequenced with immunoSEQ multiplex PCR; TCRdb's copy has only in-frame clones and lacks some. The sample has tens of thousands of clones, approximately 87% seen once. Sequenced material: peripheral blood. These receptors were taken from a human donor with acute or convalescent COVID-19. The donor label of this sample is uncertain.

This sequence joins TRBV28 and TRBJ1-4; possibly TRBD1 for D (5 bases). Germline values: CDR1 MDHEN, CDR2 SYDVKM. This CDR3 is built from 17 residues. Trimming cost V 6 bases and J 0 bases, with 17 bases left between them. CDR3 region: CASSSRGGVSTNEKLFF. As DNA, the CDR3 is TGTGCCAGCAGCTCCCGCGGGGGGGTTTCAACTAATGAAAAACTGTTTTTT.

This clone was seen more than once but under ten times. This chain uses TRBV21-1 with TRBJ2-1; the D call in the table, TRBD1, was not verified against the DNA. TRBV21-1 is a listed pseudogene. This CDR3 has 17 residues. The CDR3 DNA follows: TGTGCCAGCAGCAAATGTCTGGTCAGGGACAACTACAATGAGCAGTTCTTC. As protein: CASSKCLVRDNYNEQFF.

The V call is TRBV5-5, the J call TRBJ1-1; D is possibly TRBD1 (6 bases). The CDR3 totals 13 residues. Germline CDR1 is SGHKS and CDR2 is YYEKEE (reference sequence). With 4 bases removed from V and 12 bases from J, the gap between germline ends came to 19 bases. CDR3 nucleotide sequence: TGTGCCAGCAGCCCCGGTGGAACAGGGTATTCTTTCTTT. Amino acid sequence: CASSPGGTGYSFF.

V and J are TRBV11-3 and TRBJ2-2, with a weak D call TRBD2 (6 bases). Trimming removed 5 bases at V and 2 bases at J, with 12 bases between. This CDR3 contains 15 residues. In germline, CDR1 is SGHNT, CDR2 YENEEA. CDR3 protein: CASSLGTANTGELFF. CDR3 coding DNA: TGTGCCAGCAGCCTGGGGACTGCAAACACCGGGGAGCTGTTTTTT.

The chain joins TRBV30 to TRBJ1-3; D uncertain. CDR3 size: 13 residues. The V gene lost 1 base and the J gene lost 3 bases, with 7 bases spanning the gap. Germline V gene sequence: CDR1 GTSNPN, CDR2 SVGIG (reference sequence). CDR3 protein: CAWSALSGNTIYF. CDR3 in DNA: TGTGCCTGGAGTGCACTGAGTGGAAACACCATATATTTT.

This chain uses TRBV29-1 with TRBJ2-5; TRBD2 matches at 9 bases. The CDR3 loop spans 14 amino acids. Germline CDR1 and CDR2: SQVTM and ANQGSEA. J was trimmed by 5 bases and V by 4 bases; bases with no gene match: 8. The CDR3 DNA reads as TGCAGCGTTGGGGCTAGCGGGGCGTCGGAGACCCAGTACTTC. Translating it yields CSVGASGASETQYF.

The rearrangement joins TRBV5-1 to TRBJ2-4; weak D call: TRBD1 (5 bases). CDR1 is SGHRS and CDR2 is YFSETQ in the germline V gene. V gave up 0 bases and J gave up 1 base, with 8 bases separating them. CDR3 length: 15 residues. The CDR3 loop is CASSLEGLAKNIQYF. The CDR3 nucleotides read TGCGCCAGCAGCTTGGAGGGGTTGGCCAAAAACATTCAGTACTTC.

The chain recombines TRBV7-9 with TRBJ2-5; 10 nucleotides agree with TRBD2. With V trimmed by 3 bases and J by 4 bases, 5 bases remained unmatched. The CDR3 is made up of 15 amino acids. Germline V gives CDR1 SEHNR, CDR2 FQNEAQ (reference sequence). The CDR3 reads CASSFSSGGGETQYF. The CDR3, as DNA: TGTGCCAGCAGCTTCTCTAGCGGGGGAGGAGAGACCCAGTACTTC.

The V and J genes are TRBV6-1 and TRBJ1-5; D call uncertain. The CDR3 contains 15 residues. With 2 bases removed from V and 0 bases from J, the gap between germline ends came to 8 bases. Germline V gives CDR1 MNHNS, CDR2 SASEGT. In nucleotides, the CDR3 is TGTGCCAGCAGTGAACTCGGGTATAGCAATCAGCCCCAGCATTTT. Amino acids: CASSELGYSNQPQHF.

V is TRBV11-2 and J is TRBJ2-7; the D is unclear. The germline gives CDR1 SGHAT, CDR2 FQNNGV. The CDR3 covers 12 residues. Trimming took 3 bases from V and 7 from J, leaving 10 bases between them. The CDR3 protein is CASSFGPGEQYF. CDR3 bases: TGTGCCAGCAGCTTTGGGCCAGGTGAGCAGTACTTC.

The V call is TRBV5-3, the J call TRBJ2-7, with a tentative D call TRBD1 (6 bases). TRBV5-3 is identified as an open reading frame with a role that is uncertain. The V and J ends lost 7 bases and 0 bases respectively, with 17 bases between them. The CDR3 has 15 residues. CDR3 in DNA: TGTGCCAGAGCCCCCAGTGGACAGAGCTCCTACGAGCAGTACTTC. This encodes CARAPSGQSSYEQYF.

The V call is TRBV7-2, the J call TRBJ2-7, with TRBD2 identical over 8 bases. The CDR3 is 14 residues long. Trimming removed 1 base from V and 10 bases from J; junction bases left unmatched: 9. Germline CDR1 SGHTA, CDR2 FQGNSA. CDR3 amino acids: CASSLGRLAGVQYF. The CDR3 nucleotides are TGTGCCAGCAGCTTAGGAAGGCTAGCGGGTGTACAGTACTTC.

This rearrangement joins TRBV7-2 to TRBJ1-5, with D unresolved. Germline assignment: CDR1 SGHTA and CDR2 FQGNSA. V was trimmed by 1 base and J by 7 bases, leaving 14 bases between them. CDR3 length: 15 amino acids. The chain's CDR3 is CASSLGIGSGQPQHF. The CDR3 nucleotides read TGTGCCAGCAGCTTAGGTATCGGGTCTGGGCAGCCCCAGCATTTT.

The chain is built from TRBV28 and TRBJ1-1; D uncertain. Germline CDR1 is MDHEN and CDR2 is SYDVKM. The CDR3 has 12 residues. Trimming pared 4 bases from V and 8 bases from J, leaving 11 bases between. CDR3 sequence reads: CASSYESREAFF. For the CDR3, the DNA is TGTGCCAGCAGTTATGAAAGCAGGGAAGCTTTCTTT.

The chain carries TRBV19 and TRBJ1-1; 7 nucleotides agree with TRBD1. V lost 8 bases to trimming and J lost 1 base; unmatched junction nucleotides: 10. In germline, CDR1 is LNHDA, CDR2 SQIVND (reference sequence). The CDR3 sequence is 15 residues long. CDR3 residues: CASQASGTANTEAFF. The CDR3 DNA reads TGTGCCAGTCAAGCGTCCGGGACAGCGAACACTGAAGCTTTCTTT.

The chain uses TRBV3-1 (or the pseudogene TRBV3-2) and TRBJ2-1; no clear D. This CDR3 region has 12 residues. From germline, CDR1 is LGHDT and CDR2 YNNKEL (reference sequence). The V end lost 5 bases, the J end lost 0 bases, and 2 bases lay between the germline ends. CDR3 bases: TGTGCCAGCAGCTACTCCTACAATGAGCAGTTCTTC. This gives the protein CASSYSYNEQFF.

This CDR3 reads CASSLQGTDTQYF. The CDR3 DNA follows: TGTGCCAGCAGCTTACAGGGCACAGATACGCAGTATTTT. The chain employs TRBV7-2 and TRBJ2-3; no reliable D call. This CDR3 is 13 amino acids long. Germline V CDR1 and CDR2: SGHTA, FQGNSA. The ends were cut back, 2 bases at V and 1 base at J, with 4 bases in the middle.

The rearrangement uses TRBV9 and TRBJ2-3; TRBD1 aligns across 7 bases. There are 16 residues in the CDR3. The J segment lost 2 bases and the V segment lost 0 bases, leaving 6 bases of the junction unmatched. Per the germline V gene, CDR1 is SGDLS and CDR2 is YYNGEE. The CDR3 DNA sequence: TGTGCCAGCAGCGTAGGCGCAGGGGGACACACAGATACGCAGTATTTT. Translated: CASSVGAGGHTDTQYF.

V is TRBV27 and J is TRBJ1-1; no definite D call. V lost 1 base and J 7 bases, leaving 19 bases between the germline ends. Germline V gene data show CDR1 as MNHEY and CDR2 as SMNVEV (reference sequence). The CDR3 sequence is 16 residues long. In DNA form, the CDR3 reads TGTGCCAGCAGTTTATGGCCCAGAATCTCCACCGTTGAAGCTTTCTTT. Translation: CASSLWPRISTVEAFF.

The gene calls are TRBV2 and TRBJ1-1; D unclear. The V gene lost 10 bases and the J gene lost 8 bases, with 20 bases spanning the gap. Looked up from germline, CDR1 is SNHLY and CDR2 is FYNNEI. The CDR3 has 13 amino acids. In DNA, the CDR3 is TGTGCCACCAAAGGCCCGGGTACGACCGAAGCTTTCTTT. Its translation: CATKGPGTTEAFF.

This sequence joins TRBV27 and TRBJ2-3; D perhaps matches TRBD2 (6 bases). CDR1 is MNHEY and CDR2 is SMNVEV in the germline V gene (reference sequence). This CDR3 has 16 residues. V was trimmed by 10 bases and J by 3 bases, leaving 23 bases between them. Here the CDR3 reads CATTRSSLGGTDTQYF. The CDR3 coding sequence is TGTGCCACCACACGATCCTCTCTCGGGGGAACAGATACGCAGTATTTT.

The chain has TRBV5-1 and TRBJ1-5; TRBD1 matches at 7 bases. After removal of 4 bases from V and 5 bases from J, the junction contained 9 bases not matched to a gene. The CDR3 covers 15 residues. Germline CDR1 and CDR2: SGHRS and YFSETQ. The CDR3 loop reads CASSPGQEVHQPQHF. The CDR3 region has the DNA TGCGCCAGCAGCCCCGGACAGGAGGTCCATCAGCCCCAGCATTTT.

The J gene is TRBJ1-5, the V gene TRBV7-8, with D perhaps matching TRBD1 (5 bases). This CDR3 spans 12 amino acids. CDR1 and CDR2 from the germline V gene are SGHVS and FQNEAQ. Between the trimmed V and J ends, which lost 1 base and 7 bases, there was a span of 5 bases. DNA for the CDR3: TGTGCCAGCAGCTTAGAGGGGCAGCCCCAGCATTTT. Residues: CASSLEGQPQHF.

The J gene is TRBJ1-6, the V gene TRBV5-4; 8 bases line up with TRBD1. Trimming removed 3 bases from V and 9 bases from J; junction bases left unmatched: 8. CDR3 length: 15 amino acids. CDR1 is SGHNT, CDR2 YYREEE, per germline (reference sequence). The CDR3, as DNA: TGTGCCAGCAGCTGGGCCGGGACAGGCGGTTCACCCCTCCACTTT. Its translation: CASSWAGTGGSPLHF.

V usage is TRBV7-2 and J usage is TRBJ2-5; TRBD2 aligns across 8 bases. V dropped 1 base and J dropped 5; count of bases not matched to a gene: 3. The CDR3 length is 14 residues. Germline V CDR1 and CDR2: SGHTA, FQGNSA. DNA of the CDR3: TGTGCCAGCAGCTTAGGTAGCGGGGTTGAGACCCAGTACTTC. Amino acids: CASSLGSGVETQYF.

The V gene is TRBV3-1 (or the pseudogene TRBV3-2), the J gene TRBJ1-1, with 7 nucleotides matching TRBD1. Germline-derived CDR1 and CDR2 are LGHDT and YNNKEL (reference sequence). The CDR3 covers 14 residues. V lost 3 bases and J lost 3; bases outside the gene matches: 4. The CDR3 sequence: CASSQWGQYTEAFF. CDR3 nucleotide sequence: TGTGCCAGCAGCCAGTGGGGACAGTACACTGAAGCTTTCTTT.

The V and J genes are TRBV19 and TRBJ2-7; the match to TRBD2 covers 7 bases. Germline V gene sequence: CDR1 LNHDA, CDR2 SQIVND (reference sequence). The CDR3 length is 15 residues. The J segment lost 4 bases and the V segment lost 4 bases, leaving 10 bases of the junction unmatched. The CDR3 DNA reads TGTGCCAGTAGTACCCAACTAGCGTCGGGGTACGAGCAGTACTTC. Protein product: CASSTQLASGYEQYF.

This sequence joins TRBV3-1 (or the pseudogene TRBV3-2) and TRBJ2-5, with 10 positions matching TRBD2. Per the germline V gene, CDR1 is LGHDT and CDR2 is YNNKEL (reference sequence). Trimming took 2 bases from V and 1 from J; bases not matched to a gene: 1. The CDR3 length is 15 residues. The CDR3 bases are TGTGCCAGCAGCCAACTAGCGGGGGTCCAAGAGACCCAGTACTTC. It specifies CASSQLAGVQETQYF.